The 22 T cell receptor beta chains given below trace back to one sample, sequenced in a study of shared clonotypes between healthy human individuals. TCRdb's table, derived via immunoSEQ multiplex PCR, lists solely in-frame clones and lacks some. The sample contains around 95,000 clones, around half of which appear only once. The sequencing sample was made of PBMCs. Receptors originate from a middle-aged woman in good health. Some clones in this sample may be carry-over from other donors' samples.

The chain has TRBV7-2 and TRBJ1-6, with D unclear. Trimming took 1 base from V and 13 from J, leaving 14 bases between them. This CDR3 spans 14 amino acids. The germline V gene encodes CDR1 SGHTA and CDR2 FQGNSA. CDR3 protein: CASSLGGQVAPLHF. CDR3 in DNA: TGTGCCAGCAGCTTAGGAGGTCAGGTCGCGCCCCTCCACTTT.

The chain uses TRBV27 and TRBJ2-4; 9 positions agree with TRBD1. Per germline, CDR1 MNHEY and CDR2 SMNVEV (reference sequence). J was trimmed by 16 bases and V by 5 bases; bases with no gene match: 12. This CDR3 spans 13 amino acids. CDR3 loop: CASSPREGDREYF. The CDR3 DNA reads as TGTGCCAGCAGTCCGCGAGAGGGGGACAGGGAATACTTC.

This clone showed up many times. The chain has TRBV4-3 and TRBJ1-4; D remains ambiguous. V was clipped by 1 base and J by 4 bases, with 7 bases between them. Germline CDR1 is LGHNA and CDR2 is YSLEER. The CDR3 spans 14 residues. The CDR3 loop reads CASSQGRYNEKLFF. The DNA for the CDR3 is TGCGCCAGCAGCCAAGGACGGTATAATGAAAAACTGTTTTTT.

At least ten counts were recorded for this clone. The chain combines TRBV4-3 with TRBJ2-6; D call uncertain. There are 17 residues in the CDR3. V lost 1 base and J lost 0, with 10 bases in between. Germline V gene data show CDR1 as LGHNA and CDR2 as YSLEER. Here the CDR3 reads CASSQADTFSGANVLTF. The DNA of the CDR3 is TGCGCCAGCAGCCAAGCCGACACTTTCTCTGGGGCCAACGTCCTGACTTTC.

On this clone itself: With only one base between it and a far larger clone, this is likely a read error. The chain carries TRBV12-2 and TRBJ2-1; the D call TRBD2 from the table was never checked on the DNA. TRBV12-2 is given as a pseudogene. The CDR3 contains 14 residues. Here the CDR3 DNA reads TGTGCAAGTCGCTGCCGACTAGCGGGCCATGAGCAGTTCTTC. Its translation is CASRCRLAGHEQFF.

The chain joins TRBV1 to TRBJ2-1; TRBD2 is the table's D call, not checked against the DNA. TRBV1 is a documented pseudogene. CDR3 length: 16 amino acids. As DNA, the CDR3 is TGCACCAGCAGCCAAGAGGTACTAGCGGGTGACAATGAGCAGTTCTTC. This gives the protein CTSSQEVLAGDNEQFF.

The chain links TRBV11-2 to TRBJ2-7; 12 positions agree with TRBD1. CDR1 is SGHAT and CDR2 is FQNNGV in the germline V gene. This CDR3 region has 15 residues. V shed 4 bases and J 7 bases; nucleotides not matched to a gene: 8. The CDR3 is CASSSPGQGAEEQYF. For the CDR3, the DNA is TGTGCCAGCAGCTCCCCGGGACAGGGGGCGGAAGAGCAGTACTTC.

As for this clone: This clone may be a read error of a much larger clone one base away. The gene calls are TRBV6-5 and TRBJ2-7; possible D gene TRBD1, 5 bases. The ends were cut back, 7 bases at V and 2 bases at J, with 12 bases in the middle. There are 13 residues in the CDR3. Germline lookup yields CDR1 MNHEY and CDR2 SVGAGI. CDR3 sequence reads: CASTPDRTYEQYF. The CDR3 coding sequence is TGTGCCAGCACTCCAGACAGAACCTACGAGCAGTACTTC.

The chain joins TRBV29-1 to TRBJ2-2; 7 positions match TRBD1. The CDR3 runs 14 residues. Per the germline V gene, CDR1 is SQVTM and CDR2 is ANQGSEA. After removal of 6 bases from V and 2 bases from J, the junction contained 6 bases not matched to a gene. The CDR3 DNA reads as TGCAGCGTCCAGACAGGGACAAACACCGGGGAGCTGTTTTTT. Its translation: CSVQTGTNTGELFF.

The chain recombines TRBV6-1 with TRBJ1-5; D is perhaps TRBD1 (5 bases). CDR1 is MNHNS and CDR2 is SASEGT in the germline V gene. The V and J ends lost 3 bases and 6 bases respectively, with 15 bases between them. This CDR3 has 15 amino acids. The CDR3 DNA sequence: TGTGCCAGCAGTGATCAGGTGGAGGGGTTTCAGCCCCAGCATTTT. Protein product: CASSDQVEGFQPQHF.

This clone was seen at least ten times. The same CDR3 is also encoded by other DNA sequences in this sample. This sequence joins TRBV4-2 and TRBJ2-7; a weak D match, TRBD2 (6 bases). Germline-derived CDR1 and CDR2 are LGHNA and YNFKEQ. Trimming left V 0 bases short and J 5 bases short, with 11 bases between. The length of the CDR3 is 14 residues. The CDR3 protein is CASSQDRGSDEQYF. CDR3 nucleotide sequence: TGTGCCAGCAGCCAAGATCGGGGGAGCGACGAGCAGTACTTC.

The V and J genes are TRBV14 and TRBJ2-1; D is ambiguous. The ends were cut back, 1 base at V and 5 bases at J, with 6 bases in the middle. This CDR3 is built from 13 residues. Germline loops: CDR1 SGHDN, CDR2 FVKESK. CDR3 sequence (DNA): TGTGCCAGCAGCCAAGCCCTACACAATGAGCAGTTCTTC. It encodes CASSQALHNEQFF.

The chain is built from TRBV6-1 and TRBJ2-3, with 7 bases fitting TRBD1. Germline V gene lookup returns CDR1 MNHNS and CDR2 SASEGT. Losses at the gene ends were 8 bases for V and 2 bases for J; bases not matched to a gene: 10. CDR3 length equals 15 residues. In nucleotides, the CDR3 is TGTGCCAGCTCAAGGGACAGAGAATACACAGATACGCAGTATTTT. Its protein is CASSRDREYTDTQYF.

Comment on this clone: One base separates it from a far larger clone, so it is likely a read error. The genes are TRBV5-4 and TRBJ2-6, with D unresolved. The germline gives CDR1 SGHNT, CDR2 YYREEE (reference sequence). The ends were cut back, 4 bases at V and 2 bases at J, with 10 bases in the middle. The CDR3 extends over 15 amino acids. The CDR3 reads CASSIHSPGANVLTF. The CDR3 bases are TGTGCCAGCAGCATCCACAGCCCTGGGGCCAACGTCCTGACTTTC.

The chain recombines TRBV7-4 with TRBJ2-2; 7 nucleotides line up with TRBD1. V dropped 5 bases and J dropped 5; count of bases not matched to a gene: 11. CDR1 and CDR2 (germline): SGHVT, SQSDAQ. This CDR3 is 16 amino acids long. CDR3 region: CASSNSPGTATGELFF. The CDR3 DNA is TGTGCCAGCAGCAACAGCCCCGGGACAGCGACCGGGGAGCTGTTTTTT. Using reference TRBV7-4 and TRBJ2-2 for the parts outside the CDR3, the full variable domain is GAGVSQSPRYKVAKRGRDVALRCDSISGHVTLYWYRQTLGQGSEVLTYSQSDAQRDKSGRPSGRFSAERPERSVSTLKIQRTEQGDSAVYLCASSNSPGTATGELFFGEGSRLTVL.

A note on this clone: A junction boundary mismatches the germline segment, possibly from a read error. The genes are TRBV7-2 and TRBJ1-5; TRBD1 is a possible D gene (6 bases). In germline, CDR1 is SGHTA, CDR2 FQGNSA. CDR3 length: 15 amino acids. The CDR3: CASSLVGGADQLQHF. The CDR3 DNA sequence: TGTGCCAGCAGCTTAGTTGGGGGGGCCGATCAGCTCCAGCATTTT.

The chain carries TRBV7-9 and TRBJ2-7, with TRBD1 identical over 8 bases. Per germline, CDR1 SEHNR and CDR2 FQNEAQ (reference sequence). Trimming cost V 6 bases and J 2 bases; bases outside gene matches: 6. The CDR3 covers 14 residues. CDR3 DNA sequence: TGTGCCAGCAGTTTCGGGACAGGAACCTACGAGCAGTACTTC. Its protein product is CASSFGTGTYEQYF.

As for this clone: The conserved final phenylalanine or tryptophan is absent from the CDR3, which likely points to a read error. The chain is built from TRBV7-2 and TRBJ2-3, with 10 bases identical to TRBD1. J was trimmed by 1 base and V by 5 bases; bases with no gene match: 3. Germline V gene sequence: CDR1 SGHTA, CDR2 FQGNSA. This CDR3 has 15 amino acids. CDR3 protein: CASSRQGAGTDTQYL. The CDR3 DNA sequence: TGTGCCAGCAGCCGACAGGGGGCTGGCACAGATACGCAGTATCTT.

This chain connects TRBV20-1 to TRBJ2-1, with no clear D. Trimming removed 1 base from V and 10 bases from J, with 8 bases in between. CDR3 length equals 11 residues. Germline V CDR1 and CDR2: DFQATT, SNEGSKA (reference sequence). DNA for the CDR3: TGCAGTGCTAGAGTCTTCTGGGAGCAGTTCTTC. Its protein is CSARVFWEQFF.

On this clone itself: A much larger clone differs from this one at a single base, so this may be a read error. The chain uses TRBV28 and TRBJ2-5; 8 positions agree with TRBD1. CDR1 is MDHEN and CDR2 is SYDVKM in the germline V gene. The CDR3 length is 14 residues. Unmatched junction bases numbered 8, after V lost 6 bases and J lost 5 bases. Here the CDR3 DNA reads TGTGCCAGCAGGGGGGAGACAGGGGTGGAGACCCAGTACTTC. Amino acids: CASRGETGVETQYF.

This clone was picked up many times. The chain has TRBV18 and TRBJ2-7; 9 bases are a match to TRBD1. Looked up from germline, CDR1 is KGHSH and CDR2 is LQKENI. CDR3 size: 15 residues. With V trimmed by 2 bases and J by 3 bases, 5 bases remained unmatched. The CDR3 spells CASSPSRDRVYEQYF. The CDR3 DNA sequence: TGTGCCAGCTCACCATCCCGGGACAGGGTCTACGAGCAGTACTTC.

This clone was seen a handful of times. The chain combines TRBV28 with TRBJ1-4; D perhaps matches TRBD1 (5 bases). The CDR3 is made up of 13 amino acids. Germline V lookup: CDR1 MDHEN, CDR2 SYDVKM. The ends were cut back, 4 bases at V and 6 bases at J, with 9 bases in the middle. CDR3 nucleotide sequence: TGTGCCAGCAGTTCGGGGGGTGATGAAAAACTGTTTTTT. Protein product: CASSSGGDEKLFF. The entire variable domain, with the rest obtained from reference TRBV28 and TRBJ1-4, is as follows: DVKVTQSSRYLVKRTGEKVFLECVQDMDHENMFWYRQDPGLGLRLIYFSYDVKMKEKGDIPEGYSVSREKKERFSLILESASTNQTSMYLCASSSGGDEKLFFGSGTQLSVL.